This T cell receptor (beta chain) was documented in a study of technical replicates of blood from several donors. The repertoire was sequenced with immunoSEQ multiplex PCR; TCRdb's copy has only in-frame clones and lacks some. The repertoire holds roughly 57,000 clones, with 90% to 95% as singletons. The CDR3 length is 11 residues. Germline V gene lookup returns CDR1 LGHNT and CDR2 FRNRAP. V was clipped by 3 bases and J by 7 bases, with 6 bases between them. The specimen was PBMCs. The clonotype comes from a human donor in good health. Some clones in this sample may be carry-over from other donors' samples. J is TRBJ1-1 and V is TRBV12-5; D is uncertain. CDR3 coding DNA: TGTGCTAGTGGTTTTGGGCTTGAAGCTTTCTTT. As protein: CASGFGLEAFF.